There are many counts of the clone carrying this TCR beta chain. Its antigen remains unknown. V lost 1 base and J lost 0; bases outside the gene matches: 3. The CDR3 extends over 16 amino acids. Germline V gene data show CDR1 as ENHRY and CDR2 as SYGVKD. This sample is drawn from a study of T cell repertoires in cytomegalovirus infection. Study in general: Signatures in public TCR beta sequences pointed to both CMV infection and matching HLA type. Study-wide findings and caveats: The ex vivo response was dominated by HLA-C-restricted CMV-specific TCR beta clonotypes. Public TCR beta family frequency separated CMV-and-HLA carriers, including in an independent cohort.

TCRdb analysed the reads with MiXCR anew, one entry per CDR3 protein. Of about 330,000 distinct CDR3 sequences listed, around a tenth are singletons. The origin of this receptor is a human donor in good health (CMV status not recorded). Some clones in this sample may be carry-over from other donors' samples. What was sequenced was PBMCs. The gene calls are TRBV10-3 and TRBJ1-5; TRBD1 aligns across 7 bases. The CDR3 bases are TGTGCCATCAGTGAGTTCGGGGACAGTAGCAATCAGCCCCAGCATTTT. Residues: CAISEFGDSSNQPQHF.